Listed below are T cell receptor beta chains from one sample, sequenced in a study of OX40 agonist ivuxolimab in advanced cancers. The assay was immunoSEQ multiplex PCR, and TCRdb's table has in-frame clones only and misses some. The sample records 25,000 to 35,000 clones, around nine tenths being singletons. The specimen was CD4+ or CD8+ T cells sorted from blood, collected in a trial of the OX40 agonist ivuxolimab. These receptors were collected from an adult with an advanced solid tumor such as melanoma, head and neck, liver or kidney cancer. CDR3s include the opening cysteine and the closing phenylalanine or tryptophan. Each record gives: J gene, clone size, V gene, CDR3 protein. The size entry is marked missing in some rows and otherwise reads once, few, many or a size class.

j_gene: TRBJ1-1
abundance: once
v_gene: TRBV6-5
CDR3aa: CASLWGTNTEAFF

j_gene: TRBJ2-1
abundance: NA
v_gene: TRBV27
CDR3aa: CASSLLWTADEQFF

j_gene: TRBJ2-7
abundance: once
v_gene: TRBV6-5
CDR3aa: CASSGGRGSYEQYF

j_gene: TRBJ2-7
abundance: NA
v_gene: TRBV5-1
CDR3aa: CASSSKGLAGGPGNEQYF

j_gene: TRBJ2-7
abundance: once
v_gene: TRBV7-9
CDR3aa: CASSQGGTGSHEQYF

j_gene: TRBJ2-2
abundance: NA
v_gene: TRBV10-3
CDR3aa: CATKNPGLAGRELFF

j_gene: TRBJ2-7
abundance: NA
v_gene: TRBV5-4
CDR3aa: CASSPGTGAYEQYF

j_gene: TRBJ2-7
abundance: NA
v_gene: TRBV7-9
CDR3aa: CASSWAGTETYEQYF

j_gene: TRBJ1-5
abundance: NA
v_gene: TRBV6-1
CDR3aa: CASREGEQPQHF

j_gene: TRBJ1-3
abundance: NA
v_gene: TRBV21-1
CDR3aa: CASRRQEGGSRGNTIYF

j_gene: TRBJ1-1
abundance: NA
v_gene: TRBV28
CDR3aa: CASSGQGRGAWDTEAFF

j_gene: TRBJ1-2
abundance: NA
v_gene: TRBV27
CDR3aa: CASSAGDWGWNYGYTF

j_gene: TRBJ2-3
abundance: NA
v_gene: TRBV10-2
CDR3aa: CASSPGQGMTADTQYF